The clone carrying this T cell receptor beta chain was counted at least ten times. The data originate from a study of spatial heterogeneity in lung cancer. Stated time point: sample taken at primary tumor resection. Unsorted tumor, nontumor lung tissue or cryopreserved PBMC supplied the whole RNA. The V segment lost 5 bases and the J segment 3 bases; nucleotides outside the gene matches: 3. The CDR3 totals 13 residues. Germline V CDR1 and CDR2: SQVTM, ANQGSEA. TCRdb reanalysed the 5' RACE reads using MiXCR and keeps one entry per CDR3 protein. This sample has about 22,000 distinct CDR3 sequences, with 4.6% found just once.

The chain recombines TRBV29-1 with TRBJ1-5; TRBD1 matches at 8 bases. The sample was PBMCs, taken at surgery. This sequence was found in a male donor with early-stage non-small cell lung cancer. The CDR3 DNA reads TGCAGCGTTTCGACAGGGGACAATCAGCCCCAGCATTTT. This translates into CSVSTGDNQPQHF. The entire variable domain, with the rest obtained from reference TRBV29-1 and TRBJ1-5, is as follows: SAVISQKPSRDICQRGTSLTIQCQVDSQVTMMFWYRQQPGQSLTLIATANQGSEATYESGFVIDKFPISRPNLTFSTLTVSNMSPEDSSIYLCSVSTGDNQPQHFGDGTRLSIL.